The 30 T cell receptor beta chains below were found in one sample sequenced in a study of blood T cells in healthy people across ages. A J-beta primer mix and a sample-barcoded 5' primer were used in a second PCR of about 6 to 12 cycles. TCRdb itself ran the 5' RACE reads through MiXCR, one entry per CDR3 protein. The sample contains about 600,000 distinct CDR3 sequences, about 45% of which appear only once. Sequencing used blood. Every receptor here comes from an elderly man in good health.

This rearrangement joins TRBV9 to TRBJ2-4, with a weak D call TRBD1 (6 bases). The assigned J gene may be wrong: the sequence end matches TRBJ2-7 better. Looked up from germline, CDR1 is SGDLS and CDR2 is YYNGEE. CDR3 length: 13 residues. CDR3 nucleotide sequence: TGTGCCAGCAGCATAGGGACATATAACGAGCAGTACTTC. Translating gives CASSIGTYNEQYF.

This clonotype has a count of ten or more. The rearrangement links TRBV27 to TRBJ2-7, with no clear D. V lost 2 bases and J lost 2, with 7 bases in between. Germline values: CDR1 MNHEY, CDR2 SMNVEV (reference sequence). The CDR3 loop spans 13 amino acids. CDR3 nucleotide sequence: TGTGCCAGCAGTTTAGACGGCCCCTACGAGCAGTACTTC. Translated: CASSLDGPYEQYF.

This clonotype was observed a few times. The genes are TRBV7-2 and TRBJ1-2, with D possibly matching TRBD1 (5 bases). This CDR3 contains 14 residues. Germline CDR1 reads SGHTA; CDR2 reads FQGNSA. With 5 bases removed from V and 6 bases from J, the gap between germline ends came to 16 bases. CDR3 loop: CASSAVRERDGYTF. DNA for the CDR3: TGTGCCAGCAGCGCCGTCAGGGAAAGGGATGGCTACACCTTC.

The V gene is TRBV10-3, the J gene TRBJ2-1, with 9 bases identical to TRBD2. Trimming cost V 3 bases and J 7 bases; bases outside gene matches: 7. The CDR3 consists of 15 residues. CDR1 is ENHRY, CDR2 SYGVKD, per germline. CDR3 nucleotide sequence: TGTGCCATCAGTGAAGGTAGCGGGGGAGGGAATGAGCAGTTCTTC. It codes for CAISEGSGGGNEQFF.

This rearrangement joins TRBV6-5 to TRBJ1-1; D is ambiguous. This CDR3 is 14 amino acids long. With 6 bases removed from V and 1 base from J, the gap between germline ends came to 12 bases. The germline V gene encodes CDR1 MNHEY and CDR2 SVGAGI. Here the CDR3 reads CASSFDGSNTEAFF. In nucleotides, the CDR3 is TGTGCCAGCAGCTTTGACGGGTCGAACACTGAAGCTTTCTTT.

The V call is TRBV5-1, the J call TRBJ1-2; 8 bases line up with TRBD1. Germline assignment: CDR1 SGHRS and CDR2 YFSETQ. The CDR3 is made up of 13 amino acids. With V trimmed by 6 bases and J by 3 bases, 4 bases remained unmatched. The CDR3 spells CASTEQGDYGYTF. CDR3 nucleotide sequence: TGCGCCAGCACCGAACAGGGGGACTATGGCTACACCTTC. Full variable domain (remainder filled in from reference TRBV5-1 and TRBJ1-2): KAGVTQTPRYLIKTRGQQVTLSCSPISGHRSVSWYQQTPGQGLQFLFEYFSETQRNKGNFPGRFSGRQFSNSRSEMNVSTLELGDSALYLCASTEQGDYGYTFGSGTRLTVV.

The rearrangement joins TRBV4-2 to TRBJ1-4; D perhaps matches TRBD1 (6 bases). The V end was cut by 3 bases, the J end by 7 bases, with 12 bases between. CDR3 length: 14 residues. Germline lookup yields CDR1 LGHNA and CDR2 YNFKEQ. The CDR3 nucleotides are TGTGCCAGCAGCCAGGGGGCAGGGGTTGAAAAACTGTTTTTT. Its protein is CASSQGAGVEKLFF.

The J gene is TRBJ2-5, the V gene TRBV2, with D maybe TRBD1 (6 bases). V was clipped by 6 bases and J by 5 bases, with 22 bases between them. Per germline, CDR1 SNHLY and CDR2 FYNNEI. CDR3 size: 16 residues. This chain's CDR3 is CASSPFTAGVGETQYF. The DNA for the CDR3 is TGTGCCAGCAGCCCTTTTACCGCAGGGGTTGGTGAGACCCAGTACTTC.

There are many counts of this clonotype. The V and J genes are TRBV6-5 and TRBJ2-7; D is uncertain. Trimming removed 5 bases from V and 5 bases from J, with 16 bases in between. The CDR3 length is 14 residues. Germline V gene lookup returns CDR1 MNHEY and CDR2 SVGAGI. CDR3 sequence reads: CASSRSGPMHEQYF. CDR3 DNA: TGTGCCAGCAGTAGATCCGGGCCCATGCACGAGCAGTACTTC.

This chain joins TRBV7-2 and TRBJ2-3; 7 positions agree with TRBD2. The V segment lost 10 bases and the J segment 2 bases; nucleotides outside the gene matches: 9. The CDR3 has 14 amino acids. Germline-derived CDR1 and CDR2 are SGHTA and FQGNSA. The CDR3 region is CATKAGSLTDTQYF. In nucleotides, the CDR3 is TGTGCCACCAAAGCGGGGTCCCTCACAGATACGCAGTATTTT.

This clonotype appeared a few times. This rearrangement joins TRBV3-1 to TRBJ2-7; no clear D gene. Trimming removed 0 bases from V and 0 bases from J, with 6 bases in between. CDR3 size: 14 residues. Per germline, CDR1 LGHDT and CDR2 YNNKEL (reference sequence). CDR3 sequence (DNA): TGTGCCAGCAGCCAAGATCTCGTCTCCTACGAGCAGTACTTC. This codes for CASSQDLVSYEQYF.

The chain couples TRBV6-2 or TRBV6-3 to TRBJ2-1, with 11 bases matching TRBD2. V shed 5 bases and J 4 bases; nucleotides not matched to a gene: 4. CDR1 MNHEY and CDR2 SVGEGT come from the germline V gene. The CDR3 covers 15 residues. This chain's CDR3 is CASSMTSGNYNEQFF. The CDR3 bases are TGTGCCAGCAGTATGACTAGCGGGAATTACAATGAGCAGTTCTTC.

The V call is TRBV20-1, the J call TRBJ1-1, with D tentatively TRBD1 (5 bases). The CDR3 length is 15 residues. Germline CDR1 reads DFQATT; CDR2 reads SNEGSKA (reference sequence). The V end was cut by 6 bases, the J end by 2 bases, with 19 bases between. The CDR3 loop is CSAREAGEVNTEAFF. In nucleotides, the CDR3 is TGCAGTGCCCGAGAGGCGGGGGAGGTTAACACTGAAGCTTTCTTT.

The chain recombines TRBV6-5 with TRBJ2-2, with D uncertain. Trimming took off 6 bases at V and 5 bases at J, with 10 bases between the two ends. Germline loops: CDR1 MNHEY, CDR2 SVGAGI. This CDR3 is 13 amino acids long. Written as DNA, the CDR3 is TGTGCCAGCAGCCGCACGGTAACCGGGGAGCTGTTTTTT. This encodes CASSRTVTGELFF.

CDR3 DNA: TGCGCCAGCAGACGGGTCGAGGGAGGAAACATTCAGTACTTC. Translated: CASRRVEGGNIQYF. The V and J genes are TRBV5-1 and TRBJ2-5; tentatively, D is TRBD2 (6 bases). The DNA end favors TRBJ2-4, so the J call may be wrong. Germline V gives CDR1 SGHRS, CDR2 YFSETQ. CDR3 length equals 14 residues.

The chain carries TRBV7-2 and TRBJ2-1; D is undetermined. Germline CDR1 is SGHTA and CDR2 is FQGNSA. The ends were cut back, 5 bases at V and 0 bases at J, with 14 bases in the middle. CDR3 size: 16 residues. CDR3: CASSTLPGSSYNEQFF. The CDR3 region has the DNA TGTGCCAGCAGCACTCTCCCGGGCAGCTCCTACAATGAGCAGTTCTTC.

V gene TRBV5-8 combines with J gene TRBJ2-7; D is ambiguous. Trimming shortened V by 4 bases and J by 0 bases, and 14 bases separated the two germline ends. Per the germline V gene, CDR1 is SGHTS and CDR2 is YDEGEE. CDR3 length equals 15 residues. For the CDR3, the DNA is TGTGCCAGCAGCCGTACGATAGAGAGCTCCTACGAGCAGTACTTC. Its protein is CASSRTIESSYEQYF. Complete variable domain (other parts from reference TRBV5-8 and TRBJ2-7): EAGVTQSPTHLIKTRGQQATLRCSPISGHTSVYWYQQALGLGLQFLLWYDEGEERNRGNFPPRFSGRQFPNYSSELNVNALELEDSALYLCASSRTIESSYEQYFGPGTRLTVT.

This clonotype has just a few counts. The gene calls are TRBV5-1 and TRBJ2-7, with TRBD1 identical over 9 bases. CDR3 size: 14 residues. V was clipped by 4 bases and J by 4 bases; unmatched bases: 6. The germline gives CDR1 SGHRS, CDR2 YFSETQ. The CDR3 sequence is CASSPRTGEYEQYF. CDR3 coding DNA: TGCGCCAGCAGCCCCCGGACAGGGGAATACGAGCAGTACTTC.

This chain connects TRBV12-3 or TRBV12-4 to TRBJ2-7; D gene unclear. Trimming left V 1 base short and J 7 bases short, with 11 bases between. The CDR3 consists of 13 residues. CDR3 DNA sequence: TGTGCCAGCAGTTTAGGGCCCTCGAATGAGCAGTACTTC. This codes for CASSLGPSNEQYF.

The J gene is TRBJ2-1, the V gene TRBV5-6; no definite D call. Germline V gene data show CDR1 as SGHDT and CDR2 as YYEEEE. The V end lost 4 bases, the J end lost 10 bases, and 18 bases lay between the germline ends. The CDR3 runs to 14 residues. CDR3 loop: CASSLIGQAREQFF. The CDR3 bases are TGTGCCAGCAGCCTTATAGGGCAGGCTCGAGAGCAGTTCTTC.

Turning to this clonotype: A junction end diverges from the germline sequence, so it may reflect a read error. The rearrangement uses TRBV7-9 and TRBJ1-4; D uncertain. Germline assignment: CDR1 SEHNR and CDR2 FQNEAQ (reference sequence). The CDR3 runs to 12 residues. Here the CDR3 DNA reads TGTGCCAGCGGGATGACTAATGGAAAACTGTTTTTT. This codes for CASGMTNGKLFF.

This rearrangement joins TRBV20-1 to TRBJ2-1; 9 bases are shared with TRBD2. The J segment lost 4 bases and the V segment lost 1 base, leaving 2 bases of the junction unmatched. Germline lookup yields CDR1 DFQATT and CDR2 SNEGSKA (reference sequence). This CDR3 is built from 14 residues. As DNA, the CDR3 is TGCAGTGCTAGAGGGCGGGAGGGATACAATGAGCAGTTCTTC. This encodes CSARGREGYNEQFF.

This chain connects TRBV25-1 to TRBJ1-2; D might be TRBD1 (6 bases). Germline loops: CDR1 MGHDK, CDR2 SYGVNS. The ends were cut back, 2 bases at V and 3 bases at J, with 10 bases in the middle. The CDR3 has 14 residues. The CDR3 is CASSEPGQHYGYTF. The CDR3 DNA is TGTGCCAGCAGTGAACCCGGACAGCACTATGGCTACACCTTC.

The chain uses TRBV6-1 and TRBJ2-6, with D possibly being TRBD2 (6 bases). This CDR3 has 18 amino acids. CDR1 is MNHNS, CDR2 SASEGT, per germline. Trimming pared 6 bases from V and 6 bases from J, leaving 24 bases between. The CDR3 loop is CASSQRAGSARVANVLTF. The CDR3, as DNA: TGTGCCAGCAGCCAGCGGGCGGGCAGTGCACGAGTGGCCAACGTCCTGACTTTC.

The rearrangement joins TRBV9 to TRBJ2-2; 7 bases match TRBD1. Germline values: CDR1 SGDLS, CDR2 YYNGEE. The ends lost 0 bases at V and 2 bases at J; junction bases unmatched: 4. The CDR3 extends over 16 amino acids. CDR3: CASSVGGQANTGELFF. The CDR3 coding sequence is TGTGCCAGCAGCGTAGGTGGACAGGCCAACACCGGGGAGCTGTTTTTT.

This chain connects TRBV29-1 to TRBJ1-1; D ambiguous. The CDR3 runs 12 residues. Germline-derived CDR1 and CDR2 are SQVTM and ANQGSEA. V was trimmed by 4 bases and J by 0 bases, leaving 6 bases between them. The CDR3 region has the DNA TGCAGCGTTGGGAACATGAACACTGAAGCTTTCTTT. Its translation: CSVGNMNTEAFF.

This clonotype was observed a handful of times. The chain joins TRBV7-3 to TRBJ2-2; D remains unclear. Trimming pared 0 bases from V and 3 bases from J, leaving 5 bases between. CDR1 SGHTA and CDR2 FQGTGA come from the germline V gene. The CDR3 runs 14 residues. CDR3 DNA: TGTGCCAGCAGCTTAACGGCAGACACCGGGGAGCTGTTTTTT. It yields the protein CASSLTADTGELFF. Variable domain in full (rest from reference TRBV7-3 and TRBJ2-2): GAGVSQTPSNKVTEKGKYVELRCDPISGHTALYWYRQSLGQGPEFLIYFQGTGAADDSGLPNDRFFAVRPEGSVSTLKIQRTERGDSAVYLCASSLTADTGELFFGEGSRLTVL.

This rearrangement joins TRBV29-1 to TRBJ2-5, with 11 positions matching TRBD1. Germline lookup yields CDR1 SQVTM and CDR2 ANQGSEA. The trim removed 1 base at V and 3 bases at J, leaving 7 bases unmatched. The CDR3 loop spans 16 amino acids. CDR3 DNA sequence: TGCAGCGTTGAAGGCCGGGACAGGGGGTTTGAAGAGACCCAGTACTTC. It specifies CSVEGRDRGFEETQYF.

CDR3 region: CASSYRTGENSPLHF. For the CDR3, the DNA is TGTGCCAGCAGCTACCGGACAGGGGAGAATTCACCCCTCCACTTT. The V call is TRBV7-2, the J call TRBJ1-6; 9 bases align to TRBD1. The junction had 5 bases not matched to a gene; V was cut back by 4 bases and J by 7 bases. CDR3 length: 15 amino acids. From germline, CDR1 is SGHTA and CDR2 FQGNSA.

The chain recombines TRBV19 with TRBJ2-1; D gene uncertain. Per the germline V gene, CDR1 is LNHDA and CDR2 is SQIVND (reference sequence). This CDR3 is built from 14 residues. V was shortened by 5 bases and J by 7 bases, with 15 bases between the two germline ends. The CDR3 sequence: CASSFQALGNEQFF. DNA of the CDR3: TGTGCCAGTAGTTTCCAGGCCCTAGGGAATGAGCAGTTCTTC.